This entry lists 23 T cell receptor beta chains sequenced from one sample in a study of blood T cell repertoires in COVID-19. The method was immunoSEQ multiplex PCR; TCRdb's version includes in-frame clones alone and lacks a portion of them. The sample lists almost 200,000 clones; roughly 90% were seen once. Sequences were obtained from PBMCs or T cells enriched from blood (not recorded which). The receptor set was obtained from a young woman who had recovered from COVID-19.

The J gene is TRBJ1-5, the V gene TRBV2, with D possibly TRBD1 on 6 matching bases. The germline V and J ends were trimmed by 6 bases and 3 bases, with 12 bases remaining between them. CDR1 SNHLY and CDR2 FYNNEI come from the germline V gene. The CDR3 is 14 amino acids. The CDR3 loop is CASREDSLNQPQHF. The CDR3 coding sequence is TGTGCCAGCAGGGAGGACAGCCTCAATCAGCCCCAGCATTTT.

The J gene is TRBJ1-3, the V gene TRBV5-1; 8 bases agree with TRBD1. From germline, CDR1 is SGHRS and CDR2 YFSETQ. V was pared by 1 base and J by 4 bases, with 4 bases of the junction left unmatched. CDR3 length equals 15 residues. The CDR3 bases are TGCGCCAGCAGCTTGCGACAGGGGCAAGGAAACACCATATATTTT. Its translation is CASSLRQGQGNTIYF.

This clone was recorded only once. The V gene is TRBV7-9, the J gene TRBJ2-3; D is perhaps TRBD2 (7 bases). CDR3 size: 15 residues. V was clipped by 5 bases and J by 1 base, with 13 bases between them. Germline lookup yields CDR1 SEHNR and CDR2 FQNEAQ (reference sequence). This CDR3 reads CASSGVGGRTDTQYF. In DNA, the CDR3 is TGTGCCAGCAGCGGCGTGGGGGGGCGCACAGATACGCAGTATTTT.

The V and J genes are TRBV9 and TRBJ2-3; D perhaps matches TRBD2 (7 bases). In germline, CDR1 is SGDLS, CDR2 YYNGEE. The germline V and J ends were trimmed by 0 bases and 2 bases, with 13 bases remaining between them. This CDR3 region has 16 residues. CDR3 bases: TGTGCCAGCAGCGTAGATGGCGGGGGCTTCACAGATACGCAGTATTTT. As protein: CASSVDGGGFTDTQYF.

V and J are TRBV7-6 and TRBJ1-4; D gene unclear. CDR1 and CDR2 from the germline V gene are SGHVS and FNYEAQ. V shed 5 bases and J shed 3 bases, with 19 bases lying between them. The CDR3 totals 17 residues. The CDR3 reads CASSLNPLGGSNEKLFF. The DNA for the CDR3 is TGTGCCAGCAGCCTCAACCCGCTAGGAGGGTCTAATGAAAAACTGTTTTTT.

The CDR3 sequence: CASSLGGEHRPQHF. CDR3 coding DNA: TGTGCCAGCAGTTTAGGGGGGGAGCATCGGCCCCAGCATTTT. The V and J genes are TRBV28 and TRBJ1-5; maybe TRBD1 (5 bases). The germline V and J ends were trimmed by 2 bases and 9 bases, with 14 bases remaining between them. Per germline, CDR1 MDHEN and CDR2 SYDVKM. The CDR3 spans 14 residues.

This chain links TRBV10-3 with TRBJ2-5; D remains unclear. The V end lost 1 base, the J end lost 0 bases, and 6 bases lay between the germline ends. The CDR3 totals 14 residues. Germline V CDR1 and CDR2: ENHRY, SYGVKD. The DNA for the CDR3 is TGTGCCATCAGTGAGTGGCAGGACCAAGAGACCCAGTACTTC. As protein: CAISEWQDQETQYF.

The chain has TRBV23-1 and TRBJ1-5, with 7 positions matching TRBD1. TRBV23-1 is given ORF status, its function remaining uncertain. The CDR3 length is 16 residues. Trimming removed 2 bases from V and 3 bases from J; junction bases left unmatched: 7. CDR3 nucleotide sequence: TGCGCCAGCAGTCAACCTAGGGACAGCTACAATCAGCCCCAGCATTTT. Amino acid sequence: CASSQPRDSYNQPQHF.

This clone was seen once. The CDR3 DNA follows: TGTGCCAGCAGTTTTGGGACAGGGGGCCTCTATAGCAATCAGCCCCAGCATTTT. Translating gives CASSFGTGGLYSNQPQHF. This sequence joins TRBV28 and TRBJ1-5, with TRBD1 matching 12 bases. J lost 0 bases, V lost 3 bases, and 6 bases had no gene match. This CDR3 has 18 residues. The germline V gene has CDR1 MDHEN and CDR2 SYDVKM.

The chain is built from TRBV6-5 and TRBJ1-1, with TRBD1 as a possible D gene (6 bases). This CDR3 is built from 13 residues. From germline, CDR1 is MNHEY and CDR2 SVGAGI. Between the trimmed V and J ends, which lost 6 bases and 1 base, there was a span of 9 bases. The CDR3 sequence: CASRIGGNTEAFF. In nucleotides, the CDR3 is TGTGCCAGCAGGATAGGGGGGAACACTGAAGCTTTCTTT.

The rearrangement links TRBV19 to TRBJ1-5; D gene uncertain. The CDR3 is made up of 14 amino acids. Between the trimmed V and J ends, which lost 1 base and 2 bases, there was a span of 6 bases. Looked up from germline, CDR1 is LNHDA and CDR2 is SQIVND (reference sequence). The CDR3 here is CASSIVEGNQPQHF. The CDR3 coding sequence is TGTGCCAGTAGTATAGTAGAGGGCAATCAGCCCCAGCATTTT.

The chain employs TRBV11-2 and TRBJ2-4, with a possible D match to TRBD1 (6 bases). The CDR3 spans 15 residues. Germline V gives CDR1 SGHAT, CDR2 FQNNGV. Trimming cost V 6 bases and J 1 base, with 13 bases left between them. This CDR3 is CASSPQGIAKNIQYF. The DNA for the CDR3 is TGTGCCAGCAGTCCCCAGGGGATTGCCAAAAACATTCAGTACTTC.

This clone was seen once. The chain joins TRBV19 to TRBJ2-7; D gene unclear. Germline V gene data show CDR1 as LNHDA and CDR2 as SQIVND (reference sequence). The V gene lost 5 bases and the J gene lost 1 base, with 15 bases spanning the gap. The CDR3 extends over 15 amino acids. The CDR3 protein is CASSPQETGSYEQYF. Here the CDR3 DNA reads TGTGCCAGTAGTCCACAAGAGACGGGTTCCTACGAGCAGTACTTC.

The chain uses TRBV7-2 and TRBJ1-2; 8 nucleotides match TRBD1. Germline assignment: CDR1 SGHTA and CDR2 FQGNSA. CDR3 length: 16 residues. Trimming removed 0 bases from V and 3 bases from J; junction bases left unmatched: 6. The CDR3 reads CASSLAAPTGDYGYTF. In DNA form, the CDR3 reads TGTGCCAGCAGCTTAGCGGCTCCGACAGGGGACTATGGCTACACCTTC.

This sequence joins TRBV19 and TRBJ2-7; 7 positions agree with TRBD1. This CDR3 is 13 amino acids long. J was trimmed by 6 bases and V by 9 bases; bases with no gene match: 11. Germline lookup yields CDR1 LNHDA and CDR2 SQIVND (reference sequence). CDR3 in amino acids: CASRPGGFAEQYF. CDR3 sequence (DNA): TGTGCCAGCAGACCAGGGGGTTTCGCCGAGCAGTACTTC. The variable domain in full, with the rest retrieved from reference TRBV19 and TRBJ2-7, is DGGITQSPKYLFRKEGQNVTLSCEQNLNHDAMYWYRQDPGQGLRLIYYSQIVNDFQKGDIAEGYSVSREKKESFPLTVTSAQKNPTAFYLCASRPGGFAEQYFGPGTRLTVT.

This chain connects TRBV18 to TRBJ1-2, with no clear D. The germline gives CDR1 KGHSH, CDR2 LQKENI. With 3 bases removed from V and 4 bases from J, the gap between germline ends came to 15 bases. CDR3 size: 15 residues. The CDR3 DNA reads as TGTGCCAGCTCACCGTCCGAAGTAGACTTCTATGGCTACACCTTC. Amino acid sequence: CASSPSEVDFYGYTF.

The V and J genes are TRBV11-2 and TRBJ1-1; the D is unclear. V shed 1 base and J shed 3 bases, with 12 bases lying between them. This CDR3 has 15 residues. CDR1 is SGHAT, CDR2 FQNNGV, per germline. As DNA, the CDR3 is TGTGCCAGCAGCTTAGTGGAGGGAGGGTACACTGAAGCTTTCTTT. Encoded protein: CASSLVEGGYTEAFF.

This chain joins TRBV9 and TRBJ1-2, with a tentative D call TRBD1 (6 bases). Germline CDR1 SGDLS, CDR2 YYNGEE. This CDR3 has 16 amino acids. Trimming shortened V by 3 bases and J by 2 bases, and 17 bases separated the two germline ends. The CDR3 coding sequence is TGTGCCAGCAGCGGAACAATACAGGGACGGAACTATGGCTACACCTTC. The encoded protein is CASSGTIQGRNYGYTF.

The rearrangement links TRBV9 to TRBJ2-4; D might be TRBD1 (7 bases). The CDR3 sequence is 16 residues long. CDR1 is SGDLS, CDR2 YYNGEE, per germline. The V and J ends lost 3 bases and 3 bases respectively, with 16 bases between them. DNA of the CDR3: TGTGCCAGCAGCGAACGACGTCAGGGGGGCAAAAACATTCAGTACTTC. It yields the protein CASSERRQGGKNIQYF.

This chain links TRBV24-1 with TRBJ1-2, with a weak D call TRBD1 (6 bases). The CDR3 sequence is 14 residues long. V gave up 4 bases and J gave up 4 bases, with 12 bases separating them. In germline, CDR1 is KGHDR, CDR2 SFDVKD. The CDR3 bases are TGTGCCACCAGTGAGGGGGCGGGCCCCTATGGCTACACCTTC. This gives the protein CATSEGAGPYGYTF.

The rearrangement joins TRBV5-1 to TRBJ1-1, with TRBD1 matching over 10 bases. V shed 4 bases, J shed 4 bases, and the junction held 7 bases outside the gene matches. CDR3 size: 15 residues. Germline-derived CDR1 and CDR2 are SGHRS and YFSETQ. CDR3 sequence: CASSADRGHGTEAFF. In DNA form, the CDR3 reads TGCGCCAGCAGCGCCGACAGGGGGCATGGCACTGAAGCTTTCTTT.

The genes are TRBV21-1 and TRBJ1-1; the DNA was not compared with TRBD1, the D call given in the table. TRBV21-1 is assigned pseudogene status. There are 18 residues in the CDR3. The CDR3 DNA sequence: TGTGCCAGCAGCCTCACCCTGAGGGACAGGGTAGGGAACACTGAAGCTTTCTTT. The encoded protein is CASSLTLRDRVGNTEAFF.

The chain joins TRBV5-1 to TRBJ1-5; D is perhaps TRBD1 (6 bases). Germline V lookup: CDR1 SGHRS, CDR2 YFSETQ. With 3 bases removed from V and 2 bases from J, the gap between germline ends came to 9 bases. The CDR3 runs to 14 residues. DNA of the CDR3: TGCGCCAGCAGCTCAGGGGCCGGCAATCAGCCCCAGCATTTT. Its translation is CASSSGAGNQPQHF.